This T cell receptor (beta chain) was sequenced in a study of regulatory T cells in long-lasting Graves disease. Notes on the study in general: Repertoires from persistent disease leaned toward TRBV28, TRBJ1-2 and TRBJ2-5.

CDR3 length: 14 amino acids. Germline CDR1 MNHEY, CDR2 SMNVEV (reference sequence). The ends were cut back, 3 bases at V and 0 bases at J, with 8 bases in the middle. This clonotype was seen ten or more times. The target antigen is unknown. Time point of the sample: persistent/refractory GD, antithyroid drugs over 5 years with positive TRAb. The TCR library used RNA extracted from PBMCs. Arm-PCR with iRepertoire HTBI primers amplified the CDR3 regions for these TCR beta libraries. TCRdb recomputed calls from the multiplex PCR reads with MiXCR, one row per CDR3 protein. The sample includes a few hundred thousand distinct CDR3 sequences, around 20% of them seen just once.

The receptor comes from a female donor with Graves disease. The material sequenced was peripheral blood mononuclear cells (PBMCs), taken when the disease was refractory, from a patient treated with antithyroid drugs. V is TRBV27 and J is TRBJ2-5; D unclear. This CDR3 is CASSFTTHQETQYF. CDR3 DNA sequence: TGTGCCAGCAGTTTTACGACCCACCAAGAGACCCAGTACTTC.